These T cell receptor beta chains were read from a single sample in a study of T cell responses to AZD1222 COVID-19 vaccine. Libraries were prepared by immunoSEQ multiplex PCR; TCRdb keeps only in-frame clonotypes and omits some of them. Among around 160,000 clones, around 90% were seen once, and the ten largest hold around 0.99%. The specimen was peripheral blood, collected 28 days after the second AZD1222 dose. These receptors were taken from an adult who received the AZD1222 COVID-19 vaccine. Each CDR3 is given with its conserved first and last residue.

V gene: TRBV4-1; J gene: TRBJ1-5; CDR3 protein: CASSQRQGKGNQPQHF
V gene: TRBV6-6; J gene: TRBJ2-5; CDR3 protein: CASSSGRETQYF
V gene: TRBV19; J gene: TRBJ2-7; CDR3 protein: CASSPGGADAYEQYF
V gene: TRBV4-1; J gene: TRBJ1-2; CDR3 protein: CASSQGGEFYGYTF
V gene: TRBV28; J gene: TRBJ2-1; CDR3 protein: CASSLASGGTYNEQFF
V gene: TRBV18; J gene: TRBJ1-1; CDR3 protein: CASSPQRNTEAFF
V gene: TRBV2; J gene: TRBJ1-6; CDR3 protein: CASSLQGAKNSPLHF
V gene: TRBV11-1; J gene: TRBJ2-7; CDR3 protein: CASSHVGTSGAYEQYF
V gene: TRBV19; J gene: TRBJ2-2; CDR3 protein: CASSTPFAGELFF
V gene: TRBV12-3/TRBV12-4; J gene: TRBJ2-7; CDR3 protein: CASSFHSTYEQYF
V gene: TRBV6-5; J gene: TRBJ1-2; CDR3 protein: CASSYGGDSYGYTF
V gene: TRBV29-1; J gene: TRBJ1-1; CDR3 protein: CSARGQPNTEAFF
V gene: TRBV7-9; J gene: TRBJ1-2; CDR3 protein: CASRTTGAHFGYTF
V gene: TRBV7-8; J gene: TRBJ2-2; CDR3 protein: CASSPGQGPGELFF
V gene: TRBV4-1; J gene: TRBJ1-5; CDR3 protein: CASSQGQADQPQHF
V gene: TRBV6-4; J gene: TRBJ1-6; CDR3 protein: CASSPTGTIISPLHF
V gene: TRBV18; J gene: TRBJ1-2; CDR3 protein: CASSLGQGDYGYTF
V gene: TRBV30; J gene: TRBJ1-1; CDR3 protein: CAWSVGYEAFF
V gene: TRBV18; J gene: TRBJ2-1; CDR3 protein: CASSPRGGFYNEQFF
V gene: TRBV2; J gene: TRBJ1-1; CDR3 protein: CASRGGAGLNTEAFF
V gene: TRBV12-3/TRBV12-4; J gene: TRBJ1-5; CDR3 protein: CASSSDREQPQHF
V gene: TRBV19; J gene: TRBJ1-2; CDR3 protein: CASSISDSGGYTF
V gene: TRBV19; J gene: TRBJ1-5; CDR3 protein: CASSIRADRGPHGNQPQHF
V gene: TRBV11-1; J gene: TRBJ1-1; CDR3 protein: CAAARSLNTEAFF
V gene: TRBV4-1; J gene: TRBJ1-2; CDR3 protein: CASSQDSDYGYTF
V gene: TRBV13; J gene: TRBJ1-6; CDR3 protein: CASSLGWGTANSPLHF
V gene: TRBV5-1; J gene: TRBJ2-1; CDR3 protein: CASSLGWENEQFF
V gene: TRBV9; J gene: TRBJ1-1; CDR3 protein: CASSRTGTEAFF
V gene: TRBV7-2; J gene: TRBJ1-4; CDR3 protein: CASSSRGTGALNEKLFF
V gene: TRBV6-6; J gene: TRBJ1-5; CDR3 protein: CASSYRGYSNQPQHF
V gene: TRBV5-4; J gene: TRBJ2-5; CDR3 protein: CASSLGRGQETQYF
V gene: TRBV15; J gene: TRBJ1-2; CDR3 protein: CATSSHGEVSYGYTF
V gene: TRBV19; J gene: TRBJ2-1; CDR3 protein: CASSILGYDYNEQFF